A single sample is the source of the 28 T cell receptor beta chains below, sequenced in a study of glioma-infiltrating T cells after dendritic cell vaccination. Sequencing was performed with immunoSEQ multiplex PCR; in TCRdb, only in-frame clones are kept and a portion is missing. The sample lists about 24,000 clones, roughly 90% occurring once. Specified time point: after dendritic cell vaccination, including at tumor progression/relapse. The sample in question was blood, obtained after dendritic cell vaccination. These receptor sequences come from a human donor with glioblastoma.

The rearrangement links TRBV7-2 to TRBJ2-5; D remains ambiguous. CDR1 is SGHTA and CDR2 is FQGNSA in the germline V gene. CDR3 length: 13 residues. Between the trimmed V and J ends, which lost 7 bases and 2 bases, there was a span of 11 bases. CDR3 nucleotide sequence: TGTGCCAGCATGAACAGCCCGCAAGAGACCCAGTACTTC. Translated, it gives CASMNSPQETQYF.

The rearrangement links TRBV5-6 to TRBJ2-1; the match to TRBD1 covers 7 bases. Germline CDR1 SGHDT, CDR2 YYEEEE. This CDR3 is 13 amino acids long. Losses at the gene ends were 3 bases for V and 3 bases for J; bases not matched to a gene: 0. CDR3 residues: CASSWDSYNEQFF. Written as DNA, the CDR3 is TGTGCCAGCAGCTGGGACAGCTACAATGAGCAGTTCTTC.

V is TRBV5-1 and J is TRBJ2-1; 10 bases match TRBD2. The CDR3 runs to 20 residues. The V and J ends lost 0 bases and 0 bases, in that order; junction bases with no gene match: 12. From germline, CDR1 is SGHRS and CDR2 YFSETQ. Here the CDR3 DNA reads TGCGCCAGCAGCTTGGTTCGGGCTAGCGGGGGCTTAAGCTCCTACAATGAGCAGTTCTTC. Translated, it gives CASSLVRASGGLSSYNEQFF. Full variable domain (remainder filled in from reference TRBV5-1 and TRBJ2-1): KAGVTQTPRYLIKTRGQQVTLSCSPISGHRSVSWYQQTPGQGLQFLFEYFSETQRNKGNFPGRFSGRQFSNSRSEMNVSTLELGDSALYLCASSLVRASGGLSSYNEQFFGPGTRLTVL.

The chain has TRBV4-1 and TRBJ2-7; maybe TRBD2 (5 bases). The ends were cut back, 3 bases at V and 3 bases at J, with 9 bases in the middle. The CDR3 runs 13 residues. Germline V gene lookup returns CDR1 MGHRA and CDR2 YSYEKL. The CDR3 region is CASSQRVFYEQYF. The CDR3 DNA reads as TGCGCCAGCAGCCAGCGGGTTTTCTACGAGCAGTACTTC.

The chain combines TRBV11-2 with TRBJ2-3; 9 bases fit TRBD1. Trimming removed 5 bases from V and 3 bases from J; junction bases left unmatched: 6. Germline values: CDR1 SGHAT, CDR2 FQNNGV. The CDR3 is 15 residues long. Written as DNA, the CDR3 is TGTGCCAGCAGCCCGAGACAGGGGGGGACAGATACGCAGTATTTT. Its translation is CASSPRQGGTDTQYF. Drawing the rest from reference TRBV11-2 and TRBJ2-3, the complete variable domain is EAGVAQSPRYKIIEKRQSVAFWCNPISGHATLYWYQQILGQGPKLLIQFQNNGVVDDSQLPKDRFSAERLKGVDSTLKIQPAKLEDSAVYLCASSPRQGGTDTQYFGPGTRLTVL.

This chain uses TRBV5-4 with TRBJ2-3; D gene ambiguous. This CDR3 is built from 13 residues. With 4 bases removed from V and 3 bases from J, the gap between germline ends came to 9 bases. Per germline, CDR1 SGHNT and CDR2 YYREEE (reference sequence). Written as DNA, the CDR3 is TGTGCCAGCAGCATTGGTGCGACAGATACGCAGTATTTT. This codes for CASSIGATDTQYF.

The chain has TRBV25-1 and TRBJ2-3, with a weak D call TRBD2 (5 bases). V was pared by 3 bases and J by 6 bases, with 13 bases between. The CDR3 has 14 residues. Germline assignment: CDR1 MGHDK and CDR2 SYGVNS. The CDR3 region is CASSDPGAADTQYF. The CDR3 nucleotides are TGTGCCAGCAGTGACCCCGGAGCGGCGGATACGCAGTATTTT.

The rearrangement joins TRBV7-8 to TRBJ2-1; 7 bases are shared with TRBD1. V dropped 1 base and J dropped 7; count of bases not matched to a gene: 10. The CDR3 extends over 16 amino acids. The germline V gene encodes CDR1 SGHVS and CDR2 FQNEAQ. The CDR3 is CASSLGLPSRGNEQFF. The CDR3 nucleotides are TGTGCCAGCAGCTTAGGCCTACCGAGCAGGGGGAATGAGCAGTTCTTC.

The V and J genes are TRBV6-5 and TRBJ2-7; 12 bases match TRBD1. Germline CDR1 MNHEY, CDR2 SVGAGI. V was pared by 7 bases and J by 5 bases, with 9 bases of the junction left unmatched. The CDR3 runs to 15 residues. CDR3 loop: CASKSMGTGGNEQYF. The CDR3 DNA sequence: TGTGCCAGCAAGTCCATGGGGACAGGGGGCAACGAGCAGTACTTC.

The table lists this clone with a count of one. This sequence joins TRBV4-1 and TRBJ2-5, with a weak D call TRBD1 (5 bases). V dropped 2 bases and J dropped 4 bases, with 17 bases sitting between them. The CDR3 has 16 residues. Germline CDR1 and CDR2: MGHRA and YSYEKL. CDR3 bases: TGCGCCAGCAGCCAAAGGGCTACGGGTAGGGGAGAGACCCAGTACTTC. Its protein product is CASSQRATGRGETQYF.

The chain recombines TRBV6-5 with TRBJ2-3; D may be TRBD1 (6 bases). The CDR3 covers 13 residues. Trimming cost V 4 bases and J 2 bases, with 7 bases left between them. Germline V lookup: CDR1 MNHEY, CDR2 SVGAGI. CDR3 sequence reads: CASSWTDTDTQYF. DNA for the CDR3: TGTGCCAGCAGTTGGACAGACACAGATACGCAGTATTTT.

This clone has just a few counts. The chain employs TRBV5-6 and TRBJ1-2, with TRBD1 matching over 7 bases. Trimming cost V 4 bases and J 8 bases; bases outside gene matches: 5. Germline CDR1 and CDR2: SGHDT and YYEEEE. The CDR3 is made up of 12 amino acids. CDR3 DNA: TGTGCCAGCAGCGCCGGGACAGCCGGCTACACCTTC. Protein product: CASSAGTAGYTF.

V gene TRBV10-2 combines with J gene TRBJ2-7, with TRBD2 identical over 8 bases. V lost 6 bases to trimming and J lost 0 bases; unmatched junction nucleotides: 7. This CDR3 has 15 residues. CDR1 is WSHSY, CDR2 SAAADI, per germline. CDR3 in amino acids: CASRPQAGGSYEQYF. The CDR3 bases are TGCGCCAGCAGGCCACAGGCGGGGGGCTCCTACGAGCAGTACTTC.

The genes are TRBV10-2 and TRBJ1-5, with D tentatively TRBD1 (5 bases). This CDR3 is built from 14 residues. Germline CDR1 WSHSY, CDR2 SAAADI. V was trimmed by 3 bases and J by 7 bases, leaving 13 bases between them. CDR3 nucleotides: TGCGCCAGCAGTGAAGGGGTAGGTGTGCAGCCCCAGCATTTT. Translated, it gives CASSEGVGVQPQHF.

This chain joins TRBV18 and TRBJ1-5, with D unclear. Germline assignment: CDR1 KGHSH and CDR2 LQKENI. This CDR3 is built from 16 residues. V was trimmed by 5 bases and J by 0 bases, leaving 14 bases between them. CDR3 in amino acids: CASSSEAAYSNQPQHF. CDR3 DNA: TGTGCCAGCTCATCTGAGGCAGCCTATAGCAATCAGCCCCAGCATTTT.

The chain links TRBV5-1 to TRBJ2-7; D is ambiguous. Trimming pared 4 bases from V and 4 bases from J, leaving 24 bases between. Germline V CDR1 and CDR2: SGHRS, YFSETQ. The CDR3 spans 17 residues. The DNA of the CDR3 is TGCGCCAGCAGCCCCCGACTTTCGGTCGCAAGAAATTACGAGCAGTACTTC. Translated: CASSPRLSVARNYEQYF.

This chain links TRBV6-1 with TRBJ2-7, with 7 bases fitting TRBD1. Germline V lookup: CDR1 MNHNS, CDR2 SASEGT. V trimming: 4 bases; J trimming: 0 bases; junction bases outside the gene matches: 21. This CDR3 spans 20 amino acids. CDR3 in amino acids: CASSGPDAKGQFYSSYEQYF. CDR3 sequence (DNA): TGTGCCAGCAGTGGGCCTGATGCCAAGGGACAGTTCTATAGCTCCTACGAGCAGTACTTC.

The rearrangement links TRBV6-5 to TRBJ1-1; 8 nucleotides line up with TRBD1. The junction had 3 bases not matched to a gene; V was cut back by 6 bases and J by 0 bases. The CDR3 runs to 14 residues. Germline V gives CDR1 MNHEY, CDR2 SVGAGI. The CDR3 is CASRRTGLNTEAFF. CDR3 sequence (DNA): TGTGCCAGCAGGCGGACAGGGCTGAACACTGAAGCTTTCTTT.

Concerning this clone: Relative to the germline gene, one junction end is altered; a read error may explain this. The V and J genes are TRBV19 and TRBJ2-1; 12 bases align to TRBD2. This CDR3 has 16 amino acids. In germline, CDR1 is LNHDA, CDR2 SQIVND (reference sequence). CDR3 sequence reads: CASSIGLAGYNNGQFF. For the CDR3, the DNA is TGTGCCAGTAGTATCGGACTAGCGGGATACAACAATGGGCAGTTCTTC.

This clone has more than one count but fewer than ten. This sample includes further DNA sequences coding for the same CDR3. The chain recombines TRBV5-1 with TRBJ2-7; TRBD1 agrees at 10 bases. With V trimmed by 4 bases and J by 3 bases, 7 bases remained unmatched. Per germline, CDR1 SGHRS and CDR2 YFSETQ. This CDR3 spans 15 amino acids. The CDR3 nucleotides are TGCGCCAGCAGCGCCCCGGGACAGGGGTTCTACGAGCAGTACTTC. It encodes CASSAPGQGFYEQYF. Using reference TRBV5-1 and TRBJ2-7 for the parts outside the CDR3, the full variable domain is KAGVTQTPRYLIKTRGQQVTLSCSPISGHRSVSWYQQTPGQGLQFLFEYFSETQRNKGNFPGRFSGRQFSNSRSEMNVSTLELGDSALYLCASSAPGQGFYEQYFGPGTRLTVT.

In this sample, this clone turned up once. CDR3 loop: CASSEGLMGNTIYF. CDR3 DNA sequence: TGTGCCAGCAGTGAGGGACTCATGGGAAACACCATATATTTT. The V call is TRBV6-1, the J call TRBJ1-3, with TRBD1 as a possible D gene (5 bases). The CDR3 is 14 amino acids. Germline V gives CDR1 MNHNS, CDR2 SASEGT. V lost 3 bases and J lost 4, with 10 bases in between.

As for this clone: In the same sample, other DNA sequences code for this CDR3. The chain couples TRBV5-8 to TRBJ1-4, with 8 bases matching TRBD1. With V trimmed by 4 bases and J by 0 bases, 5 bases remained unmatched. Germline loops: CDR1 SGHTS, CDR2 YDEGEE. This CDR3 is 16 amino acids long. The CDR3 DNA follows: TGTGCCAGCAGCGCCGGGACAGGAGCAACTAATGAAAAACTGTTTTTT. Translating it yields CASSAGTGATNEKLFF.

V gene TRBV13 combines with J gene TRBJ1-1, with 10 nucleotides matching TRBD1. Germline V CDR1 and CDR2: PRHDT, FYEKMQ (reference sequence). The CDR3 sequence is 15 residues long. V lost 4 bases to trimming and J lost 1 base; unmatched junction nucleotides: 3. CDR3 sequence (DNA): TGTGCCAGCAGCTGGGACAGGGGTTGGAACACTGAAGCTTTCTTT. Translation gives CASSWDRGWNTEAFF.

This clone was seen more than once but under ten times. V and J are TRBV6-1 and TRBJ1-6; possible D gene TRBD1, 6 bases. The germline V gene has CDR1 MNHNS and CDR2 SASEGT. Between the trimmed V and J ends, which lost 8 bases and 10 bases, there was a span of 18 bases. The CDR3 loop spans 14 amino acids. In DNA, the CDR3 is TGTGCCAGCGGCCTGGGGAGGGGGGAGTCACCCCTCCACTTT. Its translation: CASGLGRGESPLHF.

CDR3 nucleotide sequence: TGTGCCACCAGCCTCCATAGCACGGGGACCCAGCATTTT. Its translation: CATSLHSTGTQHF. The rearrangement uses TRBV15 and TRBJ1-5; the D is unclear. CDR3 length: 13 residues. Germline CDR1 is LNHNV and CDR2 is YYDKDF (reference sequence). Trimming removed 5 bases at V and 11 bases at J, with 16 bases between.

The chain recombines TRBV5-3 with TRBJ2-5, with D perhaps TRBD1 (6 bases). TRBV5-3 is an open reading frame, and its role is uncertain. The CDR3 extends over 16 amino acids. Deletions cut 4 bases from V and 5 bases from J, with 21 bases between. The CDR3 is CARSPQDRSTSETQYF. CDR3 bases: TGTGCCAGAAGCCCCCAGGACAGAAGCACATCGGAGACCCAGTACTTC.

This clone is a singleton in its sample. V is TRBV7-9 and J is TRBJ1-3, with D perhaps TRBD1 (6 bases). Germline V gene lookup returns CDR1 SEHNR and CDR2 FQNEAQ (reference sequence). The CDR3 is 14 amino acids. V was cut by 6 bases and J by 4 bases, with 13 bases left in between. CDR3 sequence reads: CASSLTGLGNTIYF. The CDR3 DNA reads TGTGCCAGCAGTTTAACAGGGCTGGGAAACACCATATATTTT. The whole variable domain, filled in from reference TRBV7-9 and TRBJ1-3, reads DTGVSQNPRHKITKRGQNVTFRCDPISEHNRLYWYRQTLGQGPEFLTYFQNEAQLEKSRLLSDRFSAERPKGSFSTLEIQRTEQGDSAMYLCASSLTGLGNTIYFGEGSWLTVV.

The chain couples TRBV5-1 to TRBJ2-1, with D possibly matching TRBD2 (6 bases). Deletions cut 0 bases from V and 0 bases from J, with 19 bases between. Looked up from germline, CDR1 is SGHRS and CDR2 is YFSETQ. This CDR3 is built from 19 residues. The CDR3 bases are TGCGCCAGCAGCTTGGCCTTAAGGACTATACAGAGCTCCTACAATGAGCAGTTCTTC. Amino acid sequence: CASSLALRTIQSSYNEQFF.